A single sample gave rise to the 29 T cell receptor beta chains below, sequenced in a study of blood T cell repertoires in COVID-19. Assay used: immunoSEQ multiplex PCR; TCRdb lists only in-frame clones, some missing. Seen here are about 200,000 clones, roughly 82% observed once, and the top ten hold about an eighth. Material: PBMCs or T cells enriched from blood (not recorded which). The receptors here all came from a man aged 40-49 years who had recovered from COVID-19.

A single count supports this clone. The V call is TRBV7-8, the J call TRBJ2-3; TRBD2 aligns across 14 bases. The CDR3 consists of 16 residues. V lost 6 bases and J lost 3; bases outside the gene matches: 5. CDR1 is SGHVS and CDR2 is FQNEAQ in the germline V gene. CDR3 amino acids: CASRHRLAGGTDTQYF. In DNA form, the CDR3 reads TGTGCCAGCAGGCACCGACTAGCGGGAGGGACAGATACGCAGTATTTT. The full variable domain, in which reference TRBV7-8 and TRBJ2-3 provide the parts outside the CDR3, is GAGVSQSPRYKVAKRGQDVALRCDPISGHVSLFWYQQALGQGPEFLTYFQNEAQLDKSGLPSDRFFAERPEGSVSTLKIQRTQQEDSAVYLCASRHRLAGGTDTQYFGPGTRLTVL.

The CDR3 reads CASSLSTTGGTLFF. In DNA, the CDR3 is TGTGCCAGCAGCTTATCTACGACAGGGGGCACACTGTTTTTT. This sequence joins TRBV7-8 and TRBJ1-4; TRBD1 agrees at 10 bases. V lost 2 bases, J lost 13 bases, and 7 bases stayed unmatched. The CDR3 spans 14 residues. The V gene's germline CDR1 is SGHVS and CDR2 FQNEAQ. The variable domain in full, completed from reference TRBV7-8 and TRBJ1-4, reads GAGVSQSPRYKVAKRGQDVALRCDPISGHVSLFWYQQALGQGPEFLTYFQNEAQLDKSGLPSDRFFAERPEGSVSTLKIQRTQQEDSAVYLCASSLSTTGGTLFFGSGTQLSVL.

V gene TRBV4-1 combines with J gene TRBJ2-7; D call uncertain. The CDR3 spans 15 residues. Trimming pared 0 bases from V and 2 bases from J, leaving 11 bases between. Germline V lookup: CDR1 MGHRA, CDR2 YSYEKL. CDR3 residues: CASSQDAMEPYEQYV. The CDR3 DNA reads TGCGCCAGCAGCCAAGATGCGATGGAGCCCTACGAGCAGTACGTC.

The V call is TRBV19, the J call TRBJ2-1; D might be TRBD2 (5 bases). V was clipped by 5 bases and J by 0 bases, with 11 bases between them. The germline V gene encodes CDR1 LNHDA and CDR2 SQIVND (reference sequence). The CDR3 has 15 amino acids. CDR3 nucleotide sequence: TGTGCCAGTAGTGGCAGACTAAGCTCCTACAATGAGCAGTTCTTC. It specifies CASSGRLSSYNEQFF.

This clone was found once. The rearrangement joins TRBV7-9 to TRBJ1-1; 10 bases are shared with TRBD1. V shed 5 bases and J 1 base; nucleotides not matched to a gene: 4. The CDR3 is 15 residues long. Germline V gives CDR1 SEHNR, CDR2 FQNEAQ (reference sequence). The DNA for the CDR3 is TGTGCCAGCAGCGGGCGACAGGGGGCGAACACTGAAGCTTTCTTT. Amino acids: CASSGRQGANTEAFF.

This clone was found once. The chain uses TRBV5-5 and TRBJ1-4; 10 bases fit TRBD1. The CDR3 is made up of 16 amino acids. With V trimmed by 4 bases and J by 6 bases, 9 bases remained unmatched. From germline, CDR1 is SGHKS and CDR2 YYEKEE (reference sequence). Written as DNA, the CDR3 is TGTGCCAGCAGCATTTCTCTCGGGACAGGGGATGAAAAACTGTTTTTT. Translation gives CASSISLGTGDEKLFF.

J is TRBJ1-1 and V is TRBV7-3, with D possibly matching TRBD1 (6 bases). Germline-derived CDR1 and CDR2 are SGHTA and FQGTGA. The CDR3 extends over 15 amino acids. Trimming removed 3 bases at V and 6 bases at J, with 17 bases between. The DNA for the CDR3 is TGTGCCAGCAGCTTGGGGGCTCCACTCGGCGCTGAAGCTTTCTTT. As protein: CASSLGAPLGAEAFF.

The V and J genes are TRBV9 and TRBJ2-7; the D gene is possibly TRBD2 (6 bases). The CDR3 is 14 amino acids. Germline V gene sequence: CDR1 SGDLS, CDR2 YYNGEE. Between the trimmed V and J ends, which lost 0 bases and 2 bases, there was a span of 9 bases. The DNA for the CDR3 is TGTGCCAGCAGCGTAGCGGGGGTTACCTACGAGCAGTACTTC. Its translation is CASSVAGVTYEQYF.

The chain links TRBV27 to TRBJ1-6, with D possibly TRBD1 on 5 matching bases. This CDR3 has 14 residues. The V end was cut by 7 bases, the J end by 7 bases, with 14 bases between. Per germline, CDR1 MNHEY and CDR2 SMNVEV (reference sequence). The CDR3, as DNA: TGTGCCAGCAAAATAATGGGGGGAAATTCACCCCTCCACTTT. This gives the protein CASKIMGGNSPLHF.

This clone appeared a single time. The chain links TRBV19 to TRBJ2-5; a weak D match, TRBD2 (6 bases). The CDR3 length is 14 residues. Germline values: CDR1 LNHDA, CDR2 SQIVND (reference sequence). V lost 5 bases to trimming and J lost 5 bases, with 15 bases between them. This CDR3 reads CASSQWTTSETQYF. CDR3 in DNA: TGTGCCAGTAGTCAATGGACTACCTCCGAGACCCAGTACTTC.

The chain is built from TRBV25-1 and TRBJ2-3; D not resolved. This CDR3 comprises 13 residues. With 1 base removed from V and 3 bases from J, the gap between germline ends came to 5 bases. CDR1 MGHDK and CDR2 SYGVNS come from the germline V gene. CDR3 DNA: TGTGCCAGCAGTGAATCAGGTACAGATACGCAGTATTTT. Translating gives CASSESGTDTQYF.

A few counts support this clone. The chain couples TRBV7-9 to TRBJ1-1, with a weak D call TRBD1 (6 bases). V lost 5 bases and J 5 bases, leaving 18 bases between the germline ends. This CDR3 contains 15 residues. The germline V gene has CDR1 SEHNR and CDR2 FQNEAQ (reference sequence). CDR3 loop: CASSPPGGAQTEAFF. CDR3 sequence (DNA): TGTGCCAGCAGCCCTCCGGGGGGGGCGCAGACTGAAGCTTTCTTT.

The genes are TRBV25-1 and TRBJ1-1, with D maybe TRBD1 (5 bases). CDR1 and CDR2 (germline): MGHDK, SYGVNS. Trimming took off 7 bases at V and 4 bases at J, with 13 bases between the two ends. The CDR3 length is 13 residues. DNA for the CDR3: TGTGCCAGCACGTTTGGGGGGGGCACTGAAGCTTTCTTT. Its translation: CASTFGGGTEAFF.

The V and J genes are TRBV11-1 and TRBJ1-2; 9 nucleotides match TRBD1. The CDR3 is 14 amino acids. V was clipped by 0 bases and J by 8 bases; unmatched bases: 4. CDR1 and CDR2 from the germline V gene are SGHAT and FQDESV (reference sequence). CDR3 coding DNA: TGTGCCAGCAGCTTAGCGCAACAGGGGGCAGGCTACACCTTC. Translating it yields CASSLAQQGAGYTF.

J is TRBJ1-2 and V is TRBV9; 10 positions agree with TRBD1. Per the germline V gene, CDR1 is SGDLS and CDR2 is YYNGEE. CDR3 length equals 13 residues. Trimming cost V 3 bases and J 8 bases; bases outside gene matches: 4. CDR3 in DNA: TGTGCCAGCAGCGACCAGACAGGGGGCGGCTACACCTTC. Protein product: CASSDQTGGGYTF.

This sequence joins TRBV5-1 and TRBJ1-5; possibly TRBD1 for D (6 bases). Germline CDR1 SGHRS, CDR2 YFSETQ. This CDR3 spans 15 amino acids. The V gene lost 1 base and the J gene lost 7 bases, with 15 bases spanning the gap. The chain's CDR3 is CASSLNPGVGQPQHF. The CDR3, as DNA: TGCGCCAGCAGCTTGAATCCAGGGGTCGGGCAGCCCCAGCATTTT.

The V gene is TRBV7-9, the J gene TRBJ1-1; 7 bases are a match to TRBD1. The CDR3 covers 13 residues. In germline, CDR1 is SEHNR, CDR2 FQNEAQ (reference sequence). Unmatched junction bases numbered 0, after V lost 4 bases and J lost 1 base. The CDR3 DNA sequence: TGTGCCAGCAGCTACAGGGGGAACACTGAAGCTTTCTTT. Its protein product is CASSYRGNTEAFF.

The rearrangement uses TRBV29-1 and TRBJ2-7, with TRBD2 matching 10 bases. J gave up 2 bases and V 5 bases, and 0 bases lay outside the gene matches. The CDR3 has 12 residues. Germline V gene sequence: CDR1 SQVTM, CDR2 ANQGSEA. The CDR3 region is CSVTSGTYEQYF. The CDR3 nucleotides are TGCAGCGTTACTAGCGGGACCTACGAGCAGTACTTC.

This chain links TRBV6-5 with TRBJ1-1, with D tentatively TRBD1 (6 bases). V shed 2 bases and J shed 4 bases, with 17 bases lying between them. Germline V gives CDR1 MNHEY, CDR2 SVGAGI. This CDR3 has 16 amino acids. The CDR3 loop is CASSYGGGGASTEAFF. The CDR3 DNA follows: TGTGCCAGCAGTTACGGGGGAGGGGGGGCTAGCACTGAAGCTTTCTTT.

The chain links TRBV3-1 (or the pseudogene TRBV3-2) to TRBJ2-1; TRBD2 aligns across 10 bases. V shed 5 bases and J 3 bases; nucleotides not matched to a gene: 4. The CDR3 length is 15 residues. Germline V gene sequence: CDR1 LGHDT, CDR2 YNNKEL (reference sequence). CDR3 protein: CASSFTSGDYNEQFF. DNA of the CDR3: TGTGCCAGCAGCTTCACTAGCGGGGACTACAATGAGCAGTTCTTC.

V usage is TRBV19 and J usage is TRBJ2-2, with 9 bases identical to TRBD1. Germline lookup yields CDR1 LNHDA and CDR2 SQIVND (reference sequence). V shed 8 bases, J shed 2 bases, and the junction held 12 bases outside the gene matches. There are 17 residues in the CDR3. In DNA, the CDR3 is TGTGCCAGTTTGCCCGGGACAGGGTTCCGAAACACCGGGGAGCTGTTTTTT. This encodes CASLPGTGFRNTGELFF.

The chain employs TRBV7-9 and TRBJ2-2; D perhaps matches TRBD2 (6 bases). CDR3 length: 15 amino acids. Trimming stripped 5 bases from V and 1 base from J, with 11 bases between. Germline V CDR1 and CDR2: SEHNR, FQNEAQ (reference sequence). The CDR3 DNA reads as TGTGCCAGCAGCGTGTTAGCGGTGAACACCGGGGAGCTGTTTTTT. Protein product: CASSVLAVNTGELFF.

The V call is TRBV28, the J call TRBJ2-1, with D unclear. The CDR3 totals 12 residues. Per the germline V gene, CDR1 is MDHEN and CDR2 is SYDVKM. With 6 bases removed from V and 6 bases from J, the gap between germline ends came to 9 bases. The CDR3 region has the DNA TGTGCCAGCAGATATAGAGTCAATGAGCAGTTCTTC. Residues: CASRYRVNEQFF. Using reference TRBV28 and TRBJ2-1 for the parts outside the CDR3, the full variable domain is DVKVTQSSRYLVKRTGEKVFLECVQDMDHENMFWYRQDPGLGLRLIYFSYDVKMKEKGDIPEGYSVSREKKERFSLILESASTNQTSMYLCASRYRVNEQFFGPGTRLTVL.

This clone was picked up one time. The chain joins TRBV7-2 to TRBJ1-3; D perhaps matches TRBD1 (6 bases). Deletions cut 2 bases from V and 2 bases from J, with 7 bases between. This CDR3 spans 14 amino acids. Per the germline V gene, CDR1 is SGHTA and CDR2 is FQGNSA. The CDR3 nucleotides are TGTGCCAGCAGCTTAAACAGGGCTGGAAACACCATATATTTT. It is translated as CASSLNRAGNTIYF.

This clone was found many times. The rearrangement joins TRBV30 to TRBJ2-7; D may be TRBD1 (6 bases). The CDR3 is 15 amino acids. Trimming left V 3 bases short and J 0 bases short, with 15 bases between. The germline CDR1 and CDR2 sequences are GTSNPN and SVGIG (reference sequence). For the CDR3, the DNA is TGTGCCTGGAGACAAGAAGTAGGGGGCTCCTACGAGCAGTACTTC. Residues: CAWRQEVGGSYEQYF.

CDR3 sequence reads: CASRGRAEEQETQYF. As DNA, the CDR3 is TGCGCCAGCAGGGGCCGAGCGGAGGAACAAGAGACCCAGTACTTC. This chain connects TRBV5-1 to TRBJ2-5; possibly TRBD2 for D (5 bases). The CDR3 runs to 15 residues. Trimming took 5 bases from V and 2 from J, leaving 16 bases between them. Looked up from germline, CDR1 is SGHRS and CDR2 is YFSETQ.

CDR3 DNA: TGTGCCACCAGGGCCGGGACAGGGGACAACTATGGCTACACCTTC. Encoded protein: CATRAGTGDNYGYTF. V usage is TRBV24-1 and J usage is TRBJ1-2, with 10 nucleotides matching TRBD1. Per the germline V gene, CDR1 is KGHDR and CDR2 is SFDVKD. The CDR3 length is 15 residues. V lost 7 bases to trimming and J lost 2 bases; unmatched junction nucleotides: 6.

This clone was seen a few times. CDR3 residues: CASSLKGNPGNTIYF. The CDR3 DNA follows: TGTGCCAGCAGCTTAAAGGGGAACCCTGGAAACACCATATATTTT. The V call is TRBV7-9, the J call TRBJ1-3; possibly TRBD1 for D (5 bases). V was trimmed by 2 bases and J by 2 bases, leaving 10 bases between them. The CDR3 runs to 15 residues. Germline lookup yields CDR1 SEHNR and CDR2 FQNEAQ (reference sequence).

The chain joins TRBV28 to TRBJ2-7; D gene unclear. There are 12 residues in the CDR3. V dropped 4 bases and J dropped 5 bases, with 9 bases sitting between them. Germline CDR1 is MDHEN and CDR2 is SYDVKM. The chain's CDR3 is CASSSRIDEQYF. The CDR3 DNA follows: TGTGCCAGCAGTTCTAGAATCGACGAGCAGTACTTC. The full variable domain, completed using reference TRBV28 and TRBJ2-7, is DVKVTQSSRYLVKRTGEKVFLECVQDMDHENMFWYRQDPGLGLRLIYFSYDVKMKEKGDIPEGYSVSREKKERFSLILESASTNQTSMYLCASSSRIDEQYFGPGTRLTVT.